These T cell receptor beta chains were read from a single sample in a study of cytomegalovirus exposure and HLA in healthy donors. TCRdb's table, derived via immunoSEQ multiplex PCR, lists solely in-frame clones and lacks some. Among fewer than 200,000 clones listed, almost 80% were seen once. What was sequenced was PBMCs. Receptor source: a woman in her 50s in good health and CMV-seronegative. Each CDR3 is given with its conserved first and last residue. D genes are given only for firm matches. Clone size is not always given. Where it is, it says once, few, many or a class for expanded clones.

D | J | V | size | CDR3 | DNA
- | TRBJ2-5 | TRBV19 | - | CASSRQSRGETQYF | TGTGCCAGTAGCAGGCAATCGCGGGGAGAGACCCAGTACTTC
- | TRBJ2-1 | TRBV9 | - | CASSFYRNESYNEQFF | TGTGCCAGCAGCTTCTACCGTAATGAGTCCTACAATGAGCAGTTCTTC
- | TRBJ1-2 | TRBV28 | - | CASNPPGVYGYTF | TGTGCCAGCAACCCCCCGGGGGTCTATGGCTACACCTTC
- | TRBJ2-7 | TRBV4-3 | - | CASSQDLVTDEQYF | TGCGCCAGCAGCCAAGATTTGGTCACGGACGAGCAGTACTTC
- | TRBJ1-4 | TRBV6-1 | - | CASHRAFATNEKLFF | TGTGCCAGCCACAGGGCATTTGCAACTAATGAAAAACTGTTTTTT
- | TRBJ1-2 | TRBV7-9 | few | CASSPGGDGYTF | TGTGCCAGCAGCCCCGGGGGGGATGGCTACACCTTC
- | TRBJ2-6 | TRBV19 | few | CASSNPGGSSGANVLTF | TGTGCCAGTAGTAATCCCGGGGGAAGCTCTGGGGCCAACGTCCTGACTTTC
- | TRBJ1-2 | TRBV10-3 | - | CAISESGGGGYTF | TGTGCCATCAGTGAGTCAGGGGGTGGCGGCTACACCTTC
- | TRBJ2-1 | TRBV15 | once | CATSRGGLTGPNEQFF | TGTGCCACCAGCAGAGGGGGGTTGACAGGACCGAACGAGCAGTTCTTC
- | TRBJ1-2 | TRBV27 | few | CASSLGKTGYGYTF | TGTGCCAGCAGTTTGGGAAAGACAGGCTATGGCTACACCTTC
TRBD1 | TRBJ1-1 | TRBV6-5 | - | CASRQGTGGGAFF | TGTGCCAGCAGGCAAGGGACAGGGGGGGGAGCTTTCTTT
- | TRBJ2-1 | TRBV5-1 | - | CASSQEASYNEQFF | TGCGCCAGCAGTCAGGAGGCCTCCTACAATGAGCAGTTCTTC
TRBD1 | TRBJ2-6 | TRBV19 | - | CASIGTGTGANVLTF | TGTGCCAGTATCGGGACAGGGACCGGGGCCAACGTCCTGACTTTC
TRBD2 | TRBJ2-7 | TRBV6-5 | - | CASSAGGGHEQYF | TGTGCCAGCAGTGCGGGAGGGGGACACGAGCAGTACTTC
- | TRBJ2-7 | TRBV7-9 | - | CSSSLLRDEQYF | TGTTCCAGCAGCTTACTCAGGGACGAGCAGTACTTC
- | TRBJ2-3 | TRBV7-3 | - | CASSSRSQGTDTQYF | TGTGCCAGCAGCTCGCGGTCTCAGGGAACAGATACGCAGTATTTT
TRBD1 | TRBJ1-2 | TRBV28 | - | CASLTGRYGYTF | TGTGCCAGCCTGACAGGGCGCTATGGCTACACCTTC
TRBD2 | TRBJ2-1 | TRBV28 | - | CASRMTGLASTEQFF | TGTGCCAGCAGAATGACCGGACTAGCAAGTACTGAGCAGTTCTTC
TRBD1 | TRBJ1-2 | TRBV28 | - | CASSPMTGQGDYGYTF | TGTGCCAGCAGTCCAATGACCGGACAGGGGGACTATGGCTACACCTTC
- | TRBJ1-2 | TRBV9 | - | CASNRDNNYGYTF | TGTGCCAGCAATAGAGATAATAACTATGGCTACACCTTC
TRBD1 | TRBJ1-2 | TRBV19 | - | CASSFGTDNYGYTF | TGTGCCAGTAGTTTCGGGACAGACAACTATGGCTACACCTTC
TRBD2 | TRBJ2-2 | TRBV4-3 | - | CASSQEAGLANGELFF | TGCGCCAGCAGCCAAGAAGCGGGACTAGCGAACGGGGAGCTGTTTTTT
- | TRBJ1-1 | TRBV19 | - | CASSIRAHEAFF | TGTGCCAGTAGTATCAGGGCCCATGAAGCTTTCTTT
- | TRBJ1-1 | TRBV5-1 | - | CASSLDSGRYTEAFF | TGCGCCAGCAGCTTGGATTCAGGGCGGTACACTGAAGCTTTCTTT
- | TRBJ1-2 | TRBV7-2 | - | CASSLTDNYGYTF | TGTGCCAGCAGCTTAACAGATAACTATGGCTACACCTTC
- | TRBJ2-5 | TRBV30 | - | CAWSVQVQETQYF | TGTGCCTGGAGTGTGCAGGTTCAAGAGACCCAGTACTTC
- | TRBJ1-1 | TRBV7-9 | - | CASSALAGTTYTEAFF | TGTGCCAGCAGCGCCCTAGCGGGGACAACCTACACTGAAGCTTTCTTT
- | TRBJ1-1 | TRBV9 | once | CASSTSRGGTEAFF | TGTGCCAGCAGCACCTCACGGGGAGGCACTGAAGCTTTCTTT
- | TRBJ1-5 | TRBV28 | - | CASSQLITGGASNQPQHF | TGTGCCAGCAGTCAGCTAATAACCGGGGGGGCTAGCAATCAGCCCCAGCATTTT
TRBD1 | TRBJ2-3 | TRBV5-1 | few | CASSSRTGPSTDTQYF | TGCGCCAGCAGCTCCAGGACAGGCCCTAGCACAGATACGCAGTATTTT
TRBD1 | TRBJ1-2 | TRBV18 | once | CASSQQGVFYGYTF | TGTGCCAGCTCGCAACAGGGGGTTTTCTATGGCTACACCTTC
TRBD2 | TRBJ2-7 | TRBV27 | - | CASGSGTSGIEQYF | TGTGCCAGTGGCTCCGGGACTAGCGGGATCGAGCAGTACTTC
- | TRBJ2-2 | TRBV7-9 | - | CASSITGQNTGELFF | TGTGCCAGCAGCATAACAGGACAGAACACCGGGGAGCTGTTTTTT
- | TRBJ2-5 | TRBV5-4 | - | CASSSTSSVGETQYF | TGTGCCAGCAGCTCTACCTCTAGCGTGGGAGAGACCCAGTACTTC
- | TRBJ2-5 | TRBV28 | - | CASRDSLSLVGGETQYF | TGTGCCAGCAGGGACAGTTTATCCCTAGTTGGCGGGGAGACCCAGTACTTC